The 5 T cell receptor beta chains reported below all come from one sample, sequenced in a study of T cells in Graves' hyperthyroidism and ophthalmopathy (dated by TCRdb to about 2019). The library was prepared using multiplex PCR. Instrument used: Illumina HiSeq 2000. TCR beta CDR3 regions were amplified from RNA transcripts. The first round of RT-PCR for the TCR CDR3 was performed with the HTBI primer set and the Qiagen OneStep RT-PCR kit. Using fastp at Q25 and MiXCR, TCRdb reprocessed the public reads and kept productive beta chains. Every distinct CDR3 protein forms one entry, paired with its most common genes and DNA. The sample table contains about 840,000 distinct CDR3 sequences; only one count was recorded for roughly 40% of them. 8.9% of the sample goes to the ten largest clones. The sample was blood. The receptors were gathered from a man between 18 and 29 years old with Graves' hyperthyroidism.

This clonotype has a handful of counts. This chain connects TRBV6-5 to TRBJ1-2; 8 bases fit TRBD1. CDR3 length equals 14 residues. From germline, CDR1 is MNHEY and CDR2 SVGAGI. The trim removed 0 bases at V and 7 bases at J, leaving 4 bases unmatched. The CDR3 DNA sequence: TGTGCCAGCAGTTACTCCCGGACAGGGACTGGCTACACCTTC. This gives the protein CASSYSRTGTGYTF.

The CDR3 protein is CASSFPDREGTEAFF. CDR3 bases: TGTGCCAGCAGCTTCCCGGACAGGGAGGGCACTGAAGCTTTCTTT. The chain recombines TRBV7-8 with TRBJ1-1; 8 bases fit TRBD1. V lost 3 bases, J lost 4 bases, and 7 bases stayed unmatched. Germline V gene data show CDR1 as SGHVS and CDR2 as FQNEAQ. CDR3 length equals 15 residues.

The chain couples TRBV19 to TRBJ1-1; weak D call: TRBD1 (6 bases). Trimming pared 7 bases from V and 6 bases from J, leaving 12 bases between. The CDR3 length is 12 residues. Germline CDR1 and CDR2: LNHDA and SQIVND (reference sequence). CDR3 in amino acids: CASTRGMAEAFF. The CDR3 region has the DNA TGTGCCAGTACCAGGGGCATGGCTGAAGCTTTCTTT.

This clonotype was found many times. The chain employs TRBV15 and TRBJ2-7; D unclear. Trimming left V 3 bases short and J 2 bases short, with 5 bases between. The CDR3 spans 12 residues. Germline values: CDR1 LNHNV, CDR2 YYDKDF (reference sequence). CDR3 in amino acids: CATSRVPYEQYF. In DNA, the CDR3 is TGTGCCACCAGCAGGGTCCCCTACGAGCAGTACTTC.

V gene TRBV25-1 combines with J gene TRBJ1-2; D remains unclear. This CDR3 comprises 16 residues. Trimming stripped 4 bases from V and 5 bases from J, with 20 bases between. Per germline, CDR1 MGHDK and CDR2 SYGVNS. The DNA of the CDR3 is TGTGCCAGCAGTGCTAAGCGTAGCGGGATCGGATATGGCTACACCTTC. Its translation: CASSAKRSGIGYGYTF.